A selection of T cell receptor beta chains follows, all from one sample in a study of spatial heterogeneity in lung cancer. TCRdb re-called the 5' RACE reads with MiXCR, one entry per CDR3 protein. The sample has 9,500 to 10,000 distinct CDR3 sequences; around 6% are singletons. Sequencing used lung tumor tissue, obtained at surgery. These TCRs come from a male donor with early-stage non-small cell lung cancer. Both conserved end residues are part of each CDR3. A D gene is named only where the DNA matches it firmly. Some rows mark clone size as missing; the rest say once, few, many or name a class of expanded clone.

clone_size	d_call	j_call	v_call	cdr3_nt	cdr3_aa
many	NA	TRBJ2-2	TRBV7-9	TGTGCCAGCAGCACTGCCGGCCTTTACTCAAACACCGGGGAGCTGTTTTTT	CASSTAGLYSNTGELFF
many	NA	TRBJ2-3	TRBV12-3/TRBV12-4	TGTGCCAGCAGCTTTGGGGCGGCTCTAACAGATACGCAGTATTTT	CASSFGAALTDTQYF
many	TRBD1	TRBJ2-5	TRBV20-1	TGCAGTGCTAGTCGGACAGGGGTCCAAGAGACCCAGTACTTC	CSASRTGVQETQYF
many	NA	TRBJ1-5	TRBV28	TGTGCCAGCAGTTTACCCGACAGTTTTGGCAATCAGCCCCAGCATTTT	CASSLPDSFGNQPQHF
many	NA	TRBJ2-3	TRBV20-1	TGCAGTGCTAGAGATCCCGGGACATACACAGATACGCAGTATTTT	CSARDPGTYTDTQYF
many	TRBD1	TRBJ2-1	TRBV5-1	TGCGCCAGCAGTCAGGGGGCTTTGATTGAGCAGTTCTTC	CASSQGALIEQFF
NA	NA	TRBJ2-3	TRBV7-7	TGTGCCAGCAGCTTAAGGCGGGGGCGGAGCACAGATACGCAGTATTTT	CASSLRRGRSTDTQYF
many	TRBD2	TRBJ2-7	TRBV20-1	TGCAGTGCTCCGGGACTAGCGGGAGGAGTCCCCTACGAGCAGTACTTC	CSAPGLAGGVPYEQYF
many	NA	TRBJ1-1	TRBV28	TGTGCCAGCATACAGTTCATGAACACTGAAGCTTTCTTT	CASIQFMNTEAFF
many	NA	TRBJ2-2	TRBV27	TGTGCCAGCACGCACTCGACAAACACCGGGGAGCTGTTTTTT	CASTHSTNTGELFF
medium-sized	TRBD2	TRBJ2-1	TRBV7-7	TGTGCCAGCAGCTTAGGGGGTAGCGGGAGGGATGAGCAGTTCTTC	CASSLGGSGRDEQFF
many	NA	TRBJ1-1	TRBV2	TGTGCCAGCAGTGAAATGGGAGTGAACACTGAAGCTTTCTTT	CASSEMGVNTEAFF
many	NA	TRBJ2-5	TRBV14	TGTGCCAGCAGCCAGCGTAACAGCCGCCAAGAGACCCAGTACTTC	CASSQRNSRQETQYF
many	TRBD2	TRBJ2-1	TRBV12-3/TRBV12-4	TGTGCCAGCAAACCGGGACTAGCGGGAGAGGGGGAGCAGTTCTTC	CASKPGLAGEGEQFF
many	TRBD1	TRBJ1-5	TRBV9	TGTGCCAGCAGCGTAGGGACAGGGGAGTATCAGCCCCAGCATTTT	CASSVGTGEYQPQHF
NA	TRBD1	TRBJ1-2	TRBV5-4	TGTGCCAGCAGCTCCGGACAGGCTATTGAGAACACCTTC	CASSSGQAIENTF
many	NA	TRBJ1-5	TRBV12-5	TGTGCTAGTGGTTTAGGTGGAAACTACAATCAGCCCCAGCATTTT	CASGLGGNYNQPQHF
many	NA	TRBJ2-1	TRBV2	TGTGCCAGCAGTCCCGACGGGAGATCCTACAATGAGCAGTTCTTC	CASSPDGRSYNEQFF
many	NA	TRBJ2-3	TRBV18	TGTGCCAGCTCACGGCCCCCCCCCACAGATACGCAGTATTTT	CASSRPPPTDTQYF
many	NA	TRBJ2-3	TRBV12-5	TGTGCTGGCCTCGGGCGTAGAAGACATTTT	CAGLGRRRHF
many	NA	TRBJ2-6	TRBV20-1	TGCAGTGCCGTGGGACGGAGCAAATCTGGGGCCAACGTCCTGACTTTC	CSAVGRSKSGANVLTF
many	NA	TRBJ1-6	TRBV5-6	TGTGCCAGCAGCTTGGGGGCGCTCGGGAATTCACCCCTCCACTTT	CASSLGALGNSPLHF
many	TRBD1	TRBJ2-7	TRBV2	TGTGCCAGCAGGTACCGGGGACAGGGGCCCTACGAGCAGTACTTC	CASRYRGQGPYEQYF
many	NA	TRBJ2-1	TRBV3-1	TGTGCCAGCAGCCGCGGGAAATACAATGAGCAGTTCTTC	CASSRGKYNEQFF
many	NA	TRBJ2-7	TRBV18	TGTGCCAGCTCATTAGAAGGGGCAGGAGAGCAGTACTTC	CASSLEGAGEQYF
few	TRBD2	TRBJ2-5	TRBV5-6	TGTGCCAGCAGCTTGGCCGGGACTAGCGGGATAGGGGGTGAGACCCAGTACTTC	CASSLAGTSGIGGETQYF
many	NA	TRBJ1-1	TRBV5-1	TGCGCCAGCACCCCGGGACACCAAGAGAACACTGAAGCTTTCTTT	CASTPGHQENTEAFF
many	TRBD1	TRBJ1-1	TRBV5-1	TGCGCCAGCAGCCGAGAAATGACAGGGGCCACTGAAGCTTTCTTT	CASSREMTGATEAFF
medium-sized	NA	TRBJ2-7	TRBV27	TGTGCCAGCAGTTTAGATTGGGGGCGCTACGAGCAGTACTTC	CASSLDWGRYEQYF
many	NA	TRBJ2-3	TRBV27	TGTGCCAGCAGTTCGGGGGTGGTAGATACGCAGTATTTT	CASSSGVVDTQYF
many	NA	TRBJ2-7	TRBV28	TGTGCCAGCACACAGGGCCTCTCCTACGAGCAGTACTTC	CASTQGLSYEQYF
many	NA	TRBJ1-6	TRBV11-2	TGTGCCAGCAGCTCCCGGGAACTTAATTCACCCCTCCACTTT	CASSSRELNSPLHF
medium-sized	NA	TRBJ1-4	TRBV20-1	TGCAGTGCGGTGCGGATTAGGGATGAAAAACTGTTTTTT	CSAVRIRDEKLFF